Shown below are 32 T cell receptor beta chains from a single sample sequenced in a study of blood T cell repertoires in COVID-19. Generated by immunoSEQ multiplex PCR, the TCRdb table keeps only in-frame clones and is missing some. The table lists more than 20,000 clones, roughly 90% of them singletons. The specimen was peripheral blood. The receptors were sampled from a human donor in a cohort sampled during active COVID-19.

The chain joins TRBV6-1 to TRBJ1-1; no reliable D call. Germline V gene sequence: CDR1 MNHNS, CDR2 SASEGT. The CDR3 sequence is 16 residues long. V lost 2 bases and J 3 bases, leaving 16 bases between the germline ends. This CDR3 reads CASSESLRDFYTEAFF. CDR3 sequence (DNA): TGTGCCAGCAGTGAAAGCCTACGGGATTTTTACACTGAAGCTTTCTTT.

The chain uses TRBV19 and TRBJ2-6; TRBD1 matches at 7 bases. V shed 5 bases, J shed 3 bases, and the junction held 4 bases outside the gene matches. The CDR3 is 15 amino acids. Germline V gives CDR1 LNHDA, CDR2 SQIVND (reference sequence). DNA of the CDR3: TGTGCCAGTAGTTACAGGGGCTATGGGGCCAACGTCCTGACTTTC. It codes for CASSYRGYGANVLTF.

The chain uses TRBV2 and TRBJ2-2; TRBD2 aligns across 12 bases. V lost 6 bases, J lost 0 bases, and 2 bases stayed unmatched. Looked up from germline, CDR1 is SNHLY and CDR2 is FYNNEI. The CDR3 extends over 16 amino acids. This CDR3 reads CASSRLAGANTGELFF. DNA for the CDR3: TGTGCCAGCAGCAGACTAGCGGGGGCGAACACCGGGGAGCTGTTTTTT.

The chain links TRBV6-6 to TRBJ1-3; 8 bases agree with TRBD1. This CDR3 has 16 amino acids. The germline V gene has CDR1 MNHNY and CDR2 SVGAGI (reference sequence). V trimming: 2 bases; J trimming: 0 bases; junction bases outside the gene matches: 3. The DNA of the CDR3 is TGTGCCAGCAGTTACGGACAGGGAAGCTCTGGAAACACCATATATTTT. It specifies CASSYGQGSSGNTIYF.

CDR3 in DNA: TGTGCCAACAGGCTTAAGGCCTCAGGGGTGGTAACAGATACGCAGTATTTT. Amino acids: CANRLKASGVVTDTQYF. V usage is TRBV24-1 and J usage is TRBJ2-3; a weak D match, TRBD1 (6 bases). The CDR3 runs 17 residues. The germline CDR1 and CDR2 sequences are KGHDR and SFDVKD. V lost 11 bases, J lost 3 bases, and 26 bases lay in between.

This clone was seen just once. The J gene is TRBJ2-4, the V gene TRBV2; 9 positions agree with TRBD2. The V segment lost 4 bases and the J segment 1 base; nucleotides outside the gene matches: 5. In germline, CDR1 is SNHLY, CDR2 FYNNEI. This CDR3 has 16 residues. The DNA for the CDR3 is TGTGCCAGCAGTGGCGGGAGGGACGGGGCCAAAAACATTCAGTACTTC. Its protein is CASSGGRDGAKNIQYF.

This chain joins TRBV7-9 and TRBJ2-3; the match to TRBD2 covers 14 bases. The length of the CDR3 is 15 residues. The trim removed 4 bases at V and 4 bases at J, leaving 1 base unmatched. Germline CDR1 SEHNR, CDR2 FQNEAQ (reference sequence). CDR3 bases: TGTGCCAGCAGCTGGGGACTAGCGGGAGCAGATACGCAGTATTTT. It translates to CASSWGLAGADTQYF.

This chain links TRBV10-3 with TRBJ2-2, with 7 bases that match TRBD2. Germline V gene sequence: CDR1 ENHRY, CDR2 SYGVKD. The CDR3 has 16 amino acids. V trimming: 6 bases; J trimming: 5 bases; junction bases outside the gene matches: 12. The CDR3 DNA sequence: TGTGCCATCAGCTCACTACCGGGCGGGGGAACCGGGGAGCTGTTTTTT. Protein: CAISSLPGGGTGELFF.

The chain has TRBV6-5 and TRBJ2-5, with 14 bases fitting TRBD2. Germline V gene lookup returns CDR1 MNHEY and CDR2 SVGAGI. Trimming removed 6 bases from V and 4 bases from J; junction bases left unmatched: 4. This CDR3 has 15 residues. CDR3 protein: CASRGTSGGIETQYF. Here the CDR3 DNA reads TGTGCCAGCAGGGGGACTAGCGGGGGTATAGAGACCCAGTACTTC.

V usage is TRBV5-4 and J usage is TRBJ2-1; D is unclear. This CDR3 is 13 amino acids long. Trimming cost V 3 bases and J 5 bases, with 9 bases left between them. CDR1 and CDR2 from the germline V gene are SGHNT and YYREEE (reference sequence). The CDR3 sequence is CASSSADHNEQFF. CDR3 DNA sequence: TGTGCCAGCAGCTCGGCGGATCACAATGAGCAGTTCTTC.

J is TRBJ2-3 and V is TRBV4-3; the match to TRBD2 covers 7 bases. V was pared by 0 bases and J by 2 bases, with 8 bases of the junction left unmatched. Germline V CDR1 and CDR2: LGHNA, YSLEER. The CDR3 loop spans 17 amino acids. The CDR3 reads CASSQDLRGSHTDTQYF. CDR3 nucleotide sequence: TGCGCCAGCAGCCAAGATCTGCGCGGGAGCCACACAGATACGCAGTATTTT.

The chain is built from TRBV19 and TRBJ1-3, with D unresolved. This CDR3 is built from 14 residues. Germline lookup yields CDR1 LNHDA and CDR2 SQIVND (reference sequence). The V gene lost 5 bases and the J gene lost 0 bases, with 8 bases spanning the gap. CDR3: CASSPTNSGNTIYF. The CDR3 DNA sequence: TGTGCCAGTAGTCCTACGAACTCTGGAAACACCATATATTTT.

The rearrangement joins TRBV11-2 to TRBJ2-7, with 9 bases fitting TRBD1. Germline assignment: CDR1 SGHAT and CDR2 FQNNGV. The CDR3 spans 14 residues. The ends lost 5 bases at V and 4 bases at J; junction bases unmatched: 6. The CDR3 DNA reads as TGTGCCAGCAGCCCCCGGGACAGGGTTTACGAGCAGTACTTC. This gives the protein CASSPRDRVYEQYF.

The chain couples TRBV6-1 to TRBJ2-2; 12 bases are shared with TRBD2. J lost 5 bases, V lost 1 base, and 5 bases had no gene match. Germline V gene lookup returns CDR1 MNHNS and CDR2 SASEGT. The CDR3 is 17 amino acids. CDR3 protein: CASSEGLAGGLTGELFF. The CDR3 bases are TGTGCCAGCAGTGAAGGTCTAGCGGGGGGGCTGACCGGGGAGCTGTTTTTT.

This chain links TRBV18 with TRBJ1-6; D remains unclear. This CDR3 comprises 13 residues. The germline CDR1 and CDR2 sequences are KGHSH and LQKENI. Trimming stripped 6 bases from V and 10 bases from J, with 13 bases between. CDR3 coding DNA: TGTGCCAGCTCTCCCAACGAGAGGTCACCCCTCCACTTT. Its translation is CASSPNERSPLHF.

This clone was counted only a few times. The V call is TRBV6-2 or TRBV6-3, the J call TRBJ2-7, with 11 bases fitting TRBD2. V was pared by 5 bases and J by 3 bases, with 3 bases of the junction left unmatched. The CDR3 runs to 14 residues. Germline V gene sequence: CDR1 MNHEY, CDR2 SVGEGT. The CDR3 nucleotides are TGTGCCAGCAGTGCAGGGACTAGCGGCTACGAGCAGTACTTC. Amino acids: CASSAGTSGYEQYF.

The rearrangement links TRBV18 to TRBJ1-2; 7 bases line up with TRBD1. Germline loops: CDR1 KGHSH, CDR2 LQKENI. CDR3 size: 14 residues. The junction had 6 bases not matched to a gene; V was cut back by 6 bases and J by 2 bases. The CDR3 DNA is TGTGCCAGCTCCCGACAGGGAGGAAACTATGGCTACACCTTC. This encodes CASSRQGGNYGYTF.

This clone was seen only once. CDR3 sequence: CASSNSNPGTHWGETQYF. The CDR3 DNA is TGCGCCAGCAGCAACTCGAACCCCGGGACTCACTGGGGGGAGACCCAGTACTTC. V gene TRBV5-1 combines with J gene TRBJ2-5; tentatively, D is TRBD2 (6 bases). CDR3 length equals 18 residues. Germline V lookup: CDR1 SGHRS, CDR2 YFSETQ. Trimming took 4 bases from V and 5 from J, leaving 27 bases between them.

CDR3 sequence: CASSATGTSGNNEQFF. As DNA, the CDR3 is TGTGCCAGCAGCGCAACCGGGACTAGCGGTAACAATGAGCAGTTCTTC. The chain links TRBV9 to TRBJ2-1; the match to TRBD2 covers 11 bases. The ends lost 3 bases at V and 5 bases at J; junction bases unmatched: 7. The CDR3 totals 16 residues. The germline V gene has CDR1 SGDLS and CDR2 YYNGEE.

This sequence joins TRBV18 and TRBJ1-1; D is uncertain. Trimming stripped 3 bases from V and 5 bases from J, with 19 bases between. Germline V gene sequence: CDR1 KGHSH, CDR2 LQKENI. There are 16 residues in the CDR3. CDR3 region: CASSPKEWATGTEAFF. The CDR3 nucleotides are TGTGCCAGCTCACCTAAGGAATGGGCCACGGGGACTGAAGCTTTCTTT.

The CDR3 region has the DNA TGTGCCAGCAGCGTTGTACAGTCCACTGAAGCTTTCTTT. Translation gives CASSVVQSTEAFF. The V call is TRBV5-5, the J call TRBJ1-1; D uncertain. V was clipped by 4 bases and J by 4 bases, with 11 bases between them. This CDR3 comprises 13 residues. The germline CDR1 and CDR2 sequences are SGHKS and YYEKEE (reference sequence).

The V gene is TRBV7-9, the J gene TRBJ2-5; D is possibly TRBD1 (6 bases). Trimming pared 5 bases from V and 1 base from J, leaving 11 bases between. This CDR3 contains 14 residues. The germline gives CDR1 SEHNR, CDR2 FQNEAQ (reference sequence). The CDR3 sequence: CASSQTGLQETQYF. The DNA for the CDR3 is TGTGCCAGCAGCCAAACAGGGCTCCAAGAGACCCAGTACTTC.

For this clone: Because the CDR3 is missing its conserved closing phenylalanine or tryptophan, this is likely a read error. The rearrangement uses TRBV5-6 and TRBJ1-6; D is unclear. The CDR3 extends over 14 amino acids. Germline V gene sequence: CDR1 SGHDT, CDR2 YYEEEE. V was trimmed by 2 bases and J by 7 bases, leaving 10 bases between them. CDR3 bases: TGTGCCAGCAGCTTAACGGGGTGGAATTCACCCCTCCACCTT. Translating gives CASSLTGWNSPLHL.

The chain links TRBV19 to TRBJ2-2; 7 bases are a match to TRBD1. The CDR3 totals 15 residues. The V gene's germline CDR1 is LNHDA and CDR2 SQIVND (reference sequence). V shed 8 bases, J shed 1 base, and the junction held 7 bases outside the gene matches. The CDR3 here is CASSKQGRNTGELFF. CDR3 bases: TGTGCCAGTTCAAAACAGGGGAGGAACACCGGGGAGCTGTTTTTT.

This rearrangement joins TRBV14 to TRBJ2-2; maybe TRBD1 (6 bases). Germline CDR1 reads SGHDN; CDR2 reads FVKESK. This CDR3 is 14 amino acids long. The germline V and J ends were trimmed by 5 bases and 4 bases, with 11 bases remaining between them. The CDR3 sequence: CASSVGGFTGELFF. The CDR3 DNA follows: TGTGCCAGCAGCGTAGGGGGTTTCACCGGGGAGCTGTTTTTT.

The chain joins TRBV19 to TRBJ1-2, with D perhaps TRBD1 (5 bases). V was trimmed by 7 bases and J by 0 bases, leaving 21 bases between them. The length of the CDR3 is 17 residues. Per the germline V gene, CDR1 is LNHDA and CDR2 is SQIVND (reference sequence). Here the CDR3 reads CASTRAGTFSSNYGYTF. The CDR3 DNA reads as TGTGCCAGTACCCGAGCGGGGACTTTCTCTTCTAACTATGGCTACACCTTC. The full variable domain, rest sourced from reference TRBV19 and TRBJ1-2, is DGGITQSPKYLFRKEGQNVTLSCEQNLNHDAMYWYRQDPGQGLRLIYYSQIVNDFQKGDIAEGYSVSREKKESFPLTVTSAQKNPTAFYLCASTRAGTFSSNYGYTFGSGTRLTVV.

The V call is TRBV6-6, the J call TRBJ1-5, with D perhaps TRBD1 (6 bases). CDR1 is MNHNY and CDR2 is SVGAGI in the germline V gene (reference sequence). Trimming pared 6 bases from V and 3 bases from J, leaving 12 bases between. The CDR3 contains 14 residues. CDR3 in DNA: TGTGCCAGCAGCTCCGGACAGATCAATCAGCCCCAGCATTTT. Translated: CASSSGQINQPQHF.

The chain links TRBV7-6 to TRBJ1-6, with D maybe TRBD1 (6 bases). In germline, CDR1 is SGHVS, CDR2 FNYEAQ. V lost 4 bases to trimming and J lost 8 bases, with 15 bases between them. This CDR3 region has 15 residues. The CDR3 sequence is CASSSGAGWDSPLHF. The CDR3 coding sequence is TGTGCCAGCAGCTCAGGGGCGGGCTGGGATTCACCCCTCCACTTT. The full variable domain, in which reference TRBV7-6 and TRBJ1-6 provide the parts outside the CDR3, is GAGVSQSPRYKVTKRGQDVALRCDPISGHVSLYWYRQALGQGPEFLTYFNYEAQQDKSGLPNDRFSAERPEGSISTLTIQRTEQRDSAMYRCASSSGAGWDSPLHFGNGTRLTVT.

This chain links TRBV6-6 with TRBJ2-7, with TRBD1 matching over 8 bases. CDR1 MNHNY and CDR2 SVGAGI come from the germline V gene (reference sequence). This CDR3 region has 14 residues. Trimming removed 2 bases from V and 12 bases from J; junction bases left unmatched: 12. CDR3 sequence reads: CASSYGQGLRIPYF. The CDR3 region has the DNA TGTGCCAGCAGTTACGGACAGGGTCTGCGAATTCCGTACTTC.

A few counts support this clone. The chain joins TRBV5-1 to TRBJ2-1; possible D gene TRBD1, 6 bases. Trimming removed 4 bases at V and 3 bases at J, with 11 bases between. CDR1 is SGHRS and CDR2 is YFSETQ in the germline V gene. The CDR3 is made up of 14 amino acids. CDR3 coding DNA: TGCGCCAGCAGCGACGGGACACTCTACAATGAGCAGTTCTTC. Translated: CASSDGTLYNEQFF. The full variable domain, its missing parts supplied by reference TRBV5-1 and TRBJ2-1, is KAGVTQTPRYLIKTRGQQVTLSCSPISGHRSVSWYQQTPGQGLQFLFEYFSETQRNKGNFPGRFSGRQFSNSRSEMNVSTLELGDSALYLCASSDGTLYNEQFFGPGTRLTVL.

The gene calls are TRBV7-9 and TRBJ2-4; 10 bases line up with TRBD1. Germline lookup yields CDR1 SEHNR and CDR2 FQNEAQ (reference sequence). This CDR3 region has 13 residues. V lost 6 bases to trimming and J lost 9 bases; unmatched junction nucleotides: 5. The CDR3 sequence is CASRPGQGSIQYF. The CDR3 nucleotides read TGTGCCAGCAGGCCGGGACAGGGGAGCATTCAGTACTTC.

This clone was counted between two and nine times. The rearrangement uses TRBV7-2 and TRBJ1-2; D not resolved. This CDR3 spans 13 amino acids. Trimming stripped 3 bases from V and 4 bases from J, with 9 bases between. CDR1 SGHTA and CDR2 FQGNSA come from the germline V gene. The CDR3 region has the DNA TGTGCCAGCAGCTTCCGGGGTAGCTATGGCTACACCTTC. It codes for CASSFRGSYGYTF.